The 15 T cell receptor beta chains below were found in one sample sequenced in a study of blood T cell repertoires in COVID-19. Only in-frame clones appear in the TCRdb table, and some are missing; sequencing was by immunoSEQ multiplex PCR. The sample has about 7,500 clones, around 67% seen once; the top ten hold roughly a sixth. Sequencing was carried out using peripheral blood. The origin of the receptors is a human donor in a cohort sampled during active COVID-19.

The chain couples TRBV9 to TRBJ2-1; TRBD2 might be the D (6 bases). There are 15 residues in the CDR3. The germline V gene encodes CDR1 SGDLS and CDR2 YYNGEE. Trimming took off 4 bases at V and 6 bases at J, with 17 bases between the two ends. The CDR3 is CASSLGGTVGNEQFF. CDR3 sequence (DNA): TGTGCCAGCAGCCTAGGCGGGACCGTGGGCAATGAGCAGTTCTTC. The full variable domain, in which reference TRBV9 and TRBJ2-1 provide the parts outside the CDR3, is DSGVTQTPKHLITATGQRVTLRCSPRSGDLSVYWYQQSLDQGLQFLIQYYNGEERAKGNILERFSAQQFPDLHSELNLSSLELGDSALYFCASSLGGTVGNEQFFGPGTRLTVL.

The rearrangement uses TRBV27 and TRBJ2-5; maybe TRBD1 (5 bases). V was cut by 2 bases and J by 1 base, with 17 bases left in between. Germline V gene sequence: CDR1 MNHEY, CDR2 SMNVEV (reference sequence). The CDR3 totals 17 residues. The CDR3 sequence is CASSLSWNGALQETQYF. For the CDR3, the DNA is TGTGCCAGCAGTTTAAGTTGGAATGGGGCCCTCCAAGAGACCCAGTACTTC.

The rearrangement uses TRBV20-1 and TRBJ1-5; D is perhaps TRBD1 (6 bases). The V gene lost 3 bases and the J gene lost 0 bases, with 9 bases spanning the gap. CDR3 size: 14 residues. The V gene's germline CDR1 is DFQATT and CDR2 SNEGSKA (reference sequence). CDR3 DNA: TGCAGTGCTAGTCAGGGGTATAGCAATCAGCCCCAGCATTTT. It yields the protein CSASQGYSNQPQHF.

The chain joins TRBV10-3 to TRBJ2-1, with 9 bases aligning to TRBD2. This CDR3 has 15 residues. Losses at the gene ends were 4 bases for V and 8 bases for J; bases not matched to a gene: 9. Per the germline V gene, CDR1 is ENHRY and CDR2 is SYGVKD. CDR3 in DNA: TGTGCCATCAGTGGAGCGGGAGGCGTTCAGGATGAGCAGTTCTTC. This sequence encodes CAISGAGGVQDEQFF.

This clone has just a few counts. This rearrangement joins TRBV3-1 (or the pseudogene TRBV3-2) to TRBJ2-7, with TRBD2 matching 13 bases. CDR3 length: 20 residues. Germline V gene sequence: CDR1 LGHDT, CDR2 YNNKEL (reference sequence). V dropped 4 bases and J dropped 3; count of bases not matched to a gene: 18. The CDR3 nucleotides are TGTGCCAGCAGCCTCTCCCCGGGACTAGCGGGGACCACTTTATTCTACGAGCAGTACTTC. It codes for CASSLSPGLAGTTLFYEQYF.

A single count supports this clone. This chain links TRBV2 with TRBJ2-7; D might be TRBD2 (5 bases). Germline V lookup: CDR1 SNHLY, CDR2 FYNNEI. This CDR3 comprises 13 residues. Trimming took off 1 base at V and 5 bases at J, with 9 bases between the two ends. CDR3 region: CASSEGEINEQYF. The CDR3 nucleotides read TGTGCCAGCAGTGAAGGGGAGATCAACGAGCAGTACTTC.

This chain connects TRBV14 to TRBJ2-7, with a weak D call TRBD1 (6 bases). The CDR3 sequence is 13 residues long. Trimming cost V 2 bases and J 7 bases, with 12 bases left between them. Germline V lookup: CDR1 SGHDN, CDR2 FVKESK. This CDR3 is CASSQTTGYEQYF. The DNA of the CDR3 is TGTGCCAGCAGCCAAACTACAGGGTATGAGCAGTACTTC.

The chain combines TRBV28 with TRBJ1-2; 8 bases fit TRBD1. The CDR3 is 15 amino acids. The V gene end was trimmed by 2 bases and the J gene end by 4 bases; junction bases not matched to a gene: 6. Germline values: CDR1 MDHEN, CDR2 SYDVKM. CDR3 coding DNA: TGTGCCAGCAGTTTAGGACAGGGTCTCGTCTATGGCTACACCTTC. This gives the protein CASSLGQGLVYGYTF.

This clone showed up just once. The chain carries TRBV27 and TRBJ2-7; 8 bases fit TRBD2. The germline gives CDR1 MNHEY, CDR2 SMNVEV (reference sequence). Trimming took 5 bases from V and 4 from J; bases not matched to a gene: 1. CDR3 length equals 12 residues. The CDR3 loop is CASSPSGYEQYF. In DNA, the CDR3 is TGTGCCAGCAGTCCTAGCGGGTACGAGCAGTACTTC.

This clone was observed a handful of times. The CDR3: CASSETGREQFF. The CDR3 nucleotides are TGTGCCAGCAGCGAGACAGGCCGTGAGCAGTTCTTC. The chain couples TRBV12-3 or TRBV12-4 to TRBJ2-1, with D maybe TRBD1 (6 bases). Trimming cost V 6 bases and J 9 bases, with 12 bases left between them. This CDR3 spans 12 amino acids.

The rearrangement uses TRBV28 and TRBJ1-2; D is unresolved. V was pared by 5 bases and J by 3 bases, with 13 bases between. Germline values: CDR1 MDHEN, CDR2 SYDVKM. The CDR3 length is 14 residues. For the CDR3, the DNA is TGTGCCAGCAGTACCACGGGGTTGGACTATGGCTACACCTTC. As protein: CASSTTGLDYGYTF.

This clone was detected once. The chain uses TRBV2 and TRBJ2-1, with D perhaps matching TRBD2 (6 bases). V was pared by 6 bases and J by 6 bases, with 12 bases between. The CDR3 contains 13 residues. Germline values: CDR1 SNHLY, CDR2 FYNNEI. The CDR3 DNA sequence: TGTGCCAGCAGATCCGGAGCGGGCAATGAGCAGTTCTTC. Translating it yields CASRSGAGNEQFF.

This clone counts as medium-sized (0.01 to 0.1%). V usage is TRBV19 and J usage is TRBJ2-3, with TRBD2 identical over 11 bases. The V gene end was trimmed by 4 bases and the J gene end by 5 bases; junction bases not matched to a gene: 5. This CDR3 has 15 amino acids. In germline, CDR1 is LNHDA, CDR2 SQIVND (reference sequence). The CDR3 loop is CASSSTSGSEDTQYF. The CDR3 DNA sequence: TGTGCCAGTAGTAGTACTAGCGGGAGTGAAGATACGCAGTATTTT. Full variable domain (outside the CDR3, taken from reference TRBV19 and TRBJ2-3): DGGITQSPKYLFRKEGQNVTLSCEQNLNHDAMYWYRQDPGQGLRLIYYSQIVNDFQKGDIAEGYSVSREKKESFPLTVTSAQKNPTAFYLCASSSTSGSEDTQYFGPGTRLTVL.

A note on this clone: Other DNA sequences within the sample encode an identical CDR3. The chain joins TRBV28 to TRBJ2-3, with D hard to call. Germline V lookup: CDR1 MDHEN, CDR2 SYDVKM. V was cut by 3 bases and J by 4 bases, with 14 bases left in between. The CDR3 spans 15 residues. The CDR3 coding sequence is TGTGCCAGCAGTTTGTCCCCCGGAGTTGCAGATACGCAGTATTTT. Its protein product is CASSLSPGVADTQYF.

The chain links TRBV5-4 to TRBJ2-7, with 7 bases lining up with TRBD2. This CDR3 is built from 14 residues. CDR1 is SGHNT, CDR2 YYREEE, per germline (reference sequence). V trimming: 3 bases; J trimming: 1 base; junction bases outside the gene matches: 4. The CDR3 DNA follows: TGTGCCAGCAGCTCCGCTAGCGGTTCCTACGAGCAGTACTTC. Translation: CASSSASGSYEQYF.